Included here is one T cell receptor beta chain sequence, with context. Its antigen is unidentified. The repertoire was sequenced with immunoSEQ multiplex PCR; TCRdb's copy has only in-frame clones and lacks some. The repertoire holds fewer than 15,000 clones, with about 30% as singletons. CDR1 SGHNT and CDR2 YENEEA come from the germline V gene. V lost 3 bases and J 2 bases, leaving 10 bases between the germline ends. The CDR3 spans 14 residues. This entry comes from a study of T cells in localized non-small cell lung cancer. The study, taken as a whole, reports: Uninvolved adjacent lung had more T cell clonality than any other tissue, topping tumor. Across samples, adjacent lung featured a median roughly 56 of the top 100 tumor clones.

The sequence was obtained from a female donor of 60 years or more with stage I lung adenocarcinoma. Sequencing was performed on lung tumor tissue, taken before any cancer treatment. J is TRBJ2-5 and V is TRBV11-3; D is uncertain. CDR3: CASSLEYLQETQYF. The CDR3 nucleotides read TGTGCCAGCAGCTTGGAGTACCTTCAAGAGACCCAGTACTTC.